Listed here are 10 T cell receptor beta chains from one sample, sequenced in a study of cytomegalovirus exposure and HLA in healthy donors. In the PCR, 60 Vbeta and 13 Jbeta primers were used. Generated by immunoSEQ multiplex PCR, the TCRdb table keeps only in-frame clones and is missing some. Found here are 210,000 or so clones, 82% of them singletons; the top ten hold more than 0.5%. The sample taken for sequencing was PBMCs. The receptors derive from a woman aged 40 to 50 in good health and CMV-seronegative.

The rearrangement uses TRBV5-1 and TRBJ2-5; D remains ambiguous. V was clipped by 3 bases and J by 5 bases, with 11 bases between them. Looked up from germline, CDR1 is SGHRS and CDR2 is YFSETQ. The CDR3 extends over 13 amino acids. This CDR3 is CASSSGVMETQYF. The CDR3 coding sequence is TGCGCCAGCAGCTCGGGTGTTATGGAGACCCAGTACTTC.

This rearrangement joins TRBV5-1 to TRBJ1-1, with 7 nucleotides matching TRBD1. CDR1 and CDR2 (germline): SGHRS, YFSETQ. Trimming cost V 6 bases and J 5 bases; bases outside gene matches: 7. This CDR3 contains 13 residues. CDR3 bases: TGCGCCAGCACAGGACAGGCAGGGACTGAAGCTTTCTTT. Protein sequence: CASTGQAGTEAFF.

The chain couples TRBV7-9 to TRBJ2-2; maybe TRBD1 (5 bases). The CDR3 sequence is 14 residues long. Germline CDR1 reads SEHNR; CDR2 reads FQNEAQ (reference sequence). The V end lost 3 bases, the J end lost 1 base, and 6 bases lay between the germline ends. CDR3 in amino acids: CASSFDRNTGELFF. The CDR3 nucleotides read TGTGCCAGCAGCTTCGACAGGAACACCGGGGAGCTGTTTTTT.

A single count supports this clone. This chain connects TRBV9 to TRBJ1-2; 11 bases are a match to TRBD1. Germline assignment: CDR1 SGDLS and CDR2 YYNGEE. V shed 4 bases, J shed 5 bases, and the junction held 7 bases outside the gene matches. The CDR3 contains 15 residues. Here the CDR3 reads CASSPRTGGGYGYTF. CDR3 coding DNA: TGTGCCAGCAGCCCACGGACAGGGGGCGGTTATGGCTACACCTTC.

The gene calls are TRBV5-5 and TRBJ2-3, with D perhaps TRBD1 (6 bases). The CDR3 runs 14 residues. V gave up 4 bases and J gave up 4 bases, with 13 bases separating them. Germline V CDR1 and CDR2: SGHKS, YYEKEE (reference sequence). The CDR3 is CASSRDNGADTQYF. The CDR3 DNA follows: TGTGCCAGCAGCCGGGACAATGGCGCAGATACGCAGTATTTT.

About this clone itself: Other nucleotide sequences in the sample specify the same CDR3. This sequence joins TRBV30 and TRBJ2-2; D remains unclear. The V gene lost 0 bases and the J gene lost 4 bases, with 6 bases spanning the gap. The CDR3 extends over 13 amino acids. Germline values: CDR1 GTSNPN, CDR2 SVGIG (reference sequence). The CDR3 DNA reads TGTGCCTGGAGTGTCCCAGGCACCGGGGAGCTGTTTTTT. It translates to CAWSVPGTGELFF.

This clone was found once. The chain is built from TRBV4-3 and TRBJ2-3; tentative D call: TRBD2 (5 bases). The V gene's germline CDR1 is LGHNA and CDR2 YSLEER. V lost 1 base and J 5 bases, leaving 7 bases between the germline ends. The CDR3 is 13 amino acids. The CDR3 spells CASSQVRGDTQYF. In nucleotides, the CDR3 is TGCGCCAGCAGCCAAGTACGGGGAGATACGCAGTATTTT.

CDR3 sequence (DNA): TGTGCCAGCAGTTTATCCCTAGCGGTTGTGGAGACCCAGTACTTC. Its protein is CASSLSLAVVETQYF. The chain combines TRBV27 with TRBJ2-5; 7 bases are a match to TRBD2. Per germline, CDR1 MNHEY and CDR2 SMNVEV (reference sequence). The CDR3 is 15 amino acids. J was trimmed by 5 bases and V by 0 bases; bases with no gene match: 6.

This chain uses TRBV9 with TRBJ2-3; D unresolved. The CDR3 totals 13 residues. In germline, CDR1 is SGDLS, CDR2 YYNGEE. The ends were cut back, 1 base at V and 3 bases at J, with 6 bases in the middle. The CDR3 loop is CASSVQDTDTQYF. CDR3 DNA sequence: TGTGCCAGCAGCGTACAGGATACAGATACGCAGTATTTT.

The genes are TRBV11-1 and TRBJ2-7; 8 positions match TRBD1. The CDR3 runs to 16 residues. V was pared by 5 bases and J by 0 bases, with 9 bases of the junction left unmatched. Germline V gives CDR1 SGHAT, CDR2 FQDESV (reference sequence). The DNA of the CDR3 is TGTGCCAGCAGCCCCCGCGGGACAGGTTCCTCCTACGAGCAGTACTTC. This translates into CASSPRGTGSSYEQYF.